This TCR beta chain appears in the sequencing data of a study of T cell responses to AZD1222 COVID-19 vaccine. Study results and limitations: Seropositive at baseline were only 5 or 6 AZD1222 recipients. CD4 TCRs associated with vaccination spanned spike, dominating at 160-218 and 743-854. Donors, mostly white British, included more females; clonal diversity was possibly underestimated.

Only in-frame clones appear in the TCRdb table, and some are missing; sequencing was by immunoSEQ multiplex PCR. This sample has some 110,000 clones, with 85% to 90% found just once. About this clone: Its antigen is unidentified.

The source material was peripheral blood, sampled on day 0 of AZD1222 vaccination. The receptor was isolated from an adult in good health.

CDR3 protein: CASRGQGLGDTQYF. The CDR3 DNA reads as TGTGCCAGCAGGGGACAGGGACTCGGAGATACGCAGTATTTT. The V and J genes are TRBV6-5 and TRBJ2-3, with TRBD1 matching over 9 bases. This CDR3 region has 14 residues. The trim removed 6 bases at V and 5 bases at J, leaving 6 bases unmatched. Germline CDR1 MNHEY, CDR2 SVGAGI.